The sequence of this T cell receptor beta chain was determined in a study of T cell changes during pregnancy in multiple sclerosis (dated by TCRdb to between 2018 and 2021). About the study as a whole: In women with multiple sclerosis, the researchers looked at how the T cell repertoire shifted as pregnancy progressed.

About this clone: What this receptor recognizes is not known. No base-level quality is on record; no much larger clone is a single base apart.

Libraries were constructed by the immunoSEQ multiplex PCR assay. Drawn from immuneACCESS, this table holds only the in-frame rearrangements with V and J called that TCRdb kept. Clones are partly lost; checked studies trace under half to an unresolved V gene and leave the rest unexplained. This sample is represented by about 66,000 clones; 75% to 95% of them were singletons. The top ten clonotypes cover roughly 5% of the sample. The germline V gene encodes CDR1 SGHVS and CDR2 FQNEAQ. For this chain, trimming is 3 bases at the V end and 4 bases at the J end, and the number of junction bases without a gene match is 3. From cysteine to phenylalanine, the CDR3 is 14 amino acids long. Only the CDR3 DNA is retained, 42 bases long and in frame from the first base.

Recombination linked TRBV7-8 to TRBJ2-7, and 10 junctional nucleotides match TRBD1. This receptor was obtained from a female donor with multiple sclerosis, enrolled in a pregnancy study. Sequences were derived from CD8+ T cells from peripheral blood mononuclear cells, sampled before pregnancy. CDR3 reads: CASSFWTGGYEQYF. The DNA sequence follows: TGTGCCAGCAGCTTCTGGACAGGGGGGTACGAGCAGTACTTC.